The rows below give T cell receptor beta chains drawn from one sample of a study of T cells in localized non-small cell lung cancer. Produced via immunoSEQ multiplex PCR; TCRdb's table is partial and in-frame only. The table includes around 2,800 clones, roughly a quarter detected once. The sample in question was normal lung tissue next to the tumor, obtained before any cancer treatment. The receptors stem from a male donor at least 60 years old with stage II lung adenocarcinoma. Each CDR3 is given with its conserved first and last residue. Each record gives: J gene, clone size, D gene, V gene, CDR3 DNA, CDR3 protein. The D gene is left open where the match is weak. Size is omitted from some rows. Given values are once, few, many or a class for expanded clones.

j_gene: TRBJ1-5
abundance: -
d_gene: TRBD1
v_gene: TRBV9
CDR3nt: TGTGCCAGCAGCGCTGGGACAGGGGGCTTTCTTCAGCCCCAGCATTTT
CDR3aa: CASSAGTGGFLQPQHF

j_gene: TRBJ1-1
abundance: few
d_gene: -
v_gene: TRBV19
CDR3nt: TGTGCCAGTAGTATGAGGGGGTTGAACACTGAAGCTTTCTTT
CDR3aa: CASSMRGLNTEAFF

j_gene: TRBJ1-2
abundance: -
d_gene: TRBD1
v_gene: TRBV11-3
CDR3nt: TGTGCCAGCAGCCCACAGACAGGGGTTATGGGAGGACATGGCTACACCTTC
CDR3aa: CASSPQTGVMGGHGYTF

j_gene: TRBJ2-2
abundance: few
d_gene: -
v_gene: TRBV11-3
CDR3nt: TGTGCCAGCAGCTTCTCGATTATGAACACCGGGGAGCTGTTTTTT
CDR3aa: CASSFSIMNTGELFF

j_gene: TRBJ2-1
abundance: -
d_gene: -
v_gene: TRBV10-2
CDR3nt: TGCGCCAGCAGTGATCTAGCAGATTACAATGAGCAGTTCTTC
CDR3aa: CASSDLADYNEQFF

j_gene: TRBJ2-1
abundance: -
d_gene: -
v_gene: TRBV19
CDR3nt: TGTGCCAGTAGTACTCGAACCTACAATGAGCAGTTCTTC
CDR3aa: CASSTRTYNEQFF

j_gene: TRBJ1-2
abundance: few
d_gene: -
v_gene: TRBV27
CDR3nt: TGTGCCAGCAGTTTTAACACTAACTATGGCTACACCTTC
CDR3aa: CASSFNTNYGYTF

j_gene: TRBJ1-2
abundance: few
d_gene: TRBD1
v_gene: TRBV7-6
CDR3nt: TGTGCCAGCAGCTTGGCCGACAGGGGGTATGGCTACACCTTC
CDR3aa: CASSLADRGYGYTF

j_gene: TRBJ2-6
abundance: medium-sized
d_gene: -
v_gene: TRBV9
CDR3nt: TGTGCCAGTCGAGAGGGTTTTGCTGGGGCCAACGTCCTGACTTTC
CDR3aa: CASREGFAGANVLTF

j_gene: TRBJ1-4
abundance: -
d_gene: -
v_gene: TRBV25-1
CDR3nt: TGTGCCAGCAGTGAGGGGAATGAAAAACTGTTTTTT
CDR3aa: CASSEGNEKLFF

j_gene: TRBJ1-4
abundance: few
d_gene: -
v_gene: TRBV18
CDR3nt: TGTGCCAGCTCACCAGCAAGTCTTAATGAAAAACTGTTTTTT
CDR3aa: CASSPASLNEKLFF

j_gene: TRBJ1-2
abundance: -
d_gene: TRBD1
v_gene: TRBV9
CDR3nt: TGTGCCAGCAGCGTAGATCAGGGGGCGCGGTATGGCTACACCTTC
CDR3aa: CASSVDQGARYGYTF

j_gene: TRBJ1-2
abundance: few
d_gene: -
v_gene: TRBV9
CDR3nt: TGTGCCAGCAGAAACAAACAGGAGCTTGCTAACTATGGCTACACCTTC
CDR3aa: CASRNKQELANYGYTF

j_gene: TRBJ2-1
abundance: few
d_gene: -
v_gene: TRBV11-1
CDR3nt: TGTGCCAGCAGCTCCCTAGAAAGTTACAATGAGCAGTTCTTC
CDR3aa: CASSSLESYNEQFF

j_gene: TRBJ2-7
abundance: few
d_gene: TRBD2
v_gene: TRBV15
CDR3nt: TGTGCCACCAGCAGGGGAGTGGGCGGGAGGATATACGAGCAGTACTTC
CDR3aa: CATSRGVGGRIYEQYF

j_gene: TRBJ2-7
abundance: -
d_gene: -
v_gene: TRBV28
CDR3nt: TGTGCCAGCAGTTTTAGGGGACGTCTCTACGAGCAGTACTTC
CDR3aa: CASSFRGRLYEQYF

j_gene: TRBJ2-1
abundance: -
d_gene: TRBD1
v_gene: TRBV11-3
CDR3nt: TGTGCCAGCAGCCCCTTACGACAGGGAATAATAGGTGATTACAATGAGCAGTTCTTC
CDR3aa: CASSPLRQGIIGDYNEQFF

j_gene: TRBJ1-2
abundance: -
d_gene: -
v_gene: TRBV14
CDR3nt: TGTGCCAGCAGCCAAGGGGGGCGCTATGGCTACACCTTC
CDR3aa: CASSQGGRYGYTF

j_gene: TRBJ2-3
abundance: -
d_gene: -
v_gene: TRBV25-1
CDR3nt: TGTGCCAGCAGTGCGTTCGGTGATACGCAGTATTTT
CDR3aa: CASSAFGDTQYF

j_gene: TRBJ2-7
abundance: few
d_gene: -
v_gene: TRBV19
CDR3nt: TGTGCCAGTAGTATGGGTACCGAGCAGTACTTC
CDR3aa: CASSMGTEQYF

j_gene: TRBJ2-5
abundance: -
d_gene: -
v_gene: TRBV11-3
CDR3nt: TGTGCCAGCAGCTTAGTAGGGTGGCGGGAGACCCAGTACTTC
CDR3aa: CASSLVGWRETQYF

j_gene: TRBJ1-5
abundance: few
d_gene: TRBD1
v_gene: TRBV6-8
CDR3nt: TGTGCCAGCAGCCGACAGGGACAGGACAATCAGCCCCAGCATTTT
CDR3aa: CASSRQGQDNQPQHF

j_gene: TRBJ2-3
abundance: -
d_gene: -
v_gene: TRBV30
CDR3nt: TGTGCCTGGAGGACACCCCCTACGGGGACGCAGTATTTT
CDR3aa: CAWRTPPTGTQYF

j_gene: TRBJ2-2
abundance: few
d_gene: -
v_gene: TRBV19
CDR3nt: TGTGCCAGTAGTATTCTGGTGATAACCGGGGAGCTGTTTTTT
CDR3aa: CASSILVITGELFF

j_gene: TRBJ1-1
abundance: few
d_gene: -
v_gene: TRBV30
CDR3nt: TGTGCCTCACGCGAAATAGGAAGGGTCACTGAAGCTTTCTTT
CDR3aa: CASREIGRVTEAFF

j_gene: TRBJ2-2
abundance: -
d_gene: -
v_gene: TRBV29-1
CDR3nt: TGCAGCGTTGTCGAACCTAACACCGGGGAGCTGTTTTTT
CDR3aa: CSVVEPNTGELFF

j_gene: TRBJ2-1
abundance: hyperexpanded
d_gene: TRBD2
v_gene: TRBV19
CDR3nt: TGTGCCAGTAGTATACTAGCGGGCTACAATGAGCAGTTCTTC
CDR3aa: CASSILAGYNEQFF

j_gene: TRBJ2-7
abundance: once
d_gene: -
v_gene: TRBV19
CDR3nt: TGTGCCAGTAGTATACAGGGGCAATCCTACGAGCAGTACTTC
CDR3aa: CASSIQGQSYEQYF

j_gene: TRBJ2-7
abundance: -
d_gene: -
v_gene: TRBV6-8
CDR3nt: TGTGCCAGCAGTTACCTAACAGGGCCGTCCACCTACGAGCAGTACTTC
CDR3aa: CASSYLTGPSTYEQYF

j_gene: TRBJ2-7
abundance: -
d_gene: -
v_gene: TRBV30
CDR3nt: TGTGCCTGGACCCGAGGCCGGGATAATCCGTACTTC
CDR3aa: CAWTRGRDNPYF

j_gene: TRBJ2-5
abundance: -
d_gene: -
v_gene: TRBV14
CDR3nt: TGTGCCAGCAGCCAAGGGAGGGGGCGAAGAGAGACCCAGTACTTC
CDR3aa: CASSQGRGRRETQYF

j_gene: TRBJ1-5
abundance: few
d_gene: -
v_gene: TRBV6-8
CDR3nt: TGTGCCACCGTGGAACGGAAGAATCAGCCCCAGCATTTT
CDR3aa: CATVERKNQPQHF

j_gene: TRBJ2-2
abundance: -
d_gene: -
v_gene: TRBV29-1
CDR3nt: TGCAGCGTTTTGAGGGGAGGCACCGGGGAGCTGTTTTTT
CDR3aa: CSVLRGGTGELFF

j_gene: TRBJ1-3
abundance: -
d_gene: -
v_gene: TRBV9
CDR3nt: TGTGCCAGCAGCGTAGGGCAGGGCTCTGGAAACACCATATATTTT
CDR3aa: CASSVGQGSGNTIYF

j_gene: TRBJ2-7
abundance: once
d_gene: TRBD2
v_gene: TRBV15
CDR3nt: TGTGCCACCAGAAGAGGGGGGCTAGCGGGTTCTTCCGAGCAGTACTTC
CDR3aa: CATRRGGLAGSSEQYF

j_gene: TRBJ2-2
abundance: -
d_gene: -
v_gene: TRBV6-8
CDR3nt: TGTGCCAGCAGTGGCCAGTACACCGGGGAGCTGTTTTTT
CDR3aa: CASSGQYTGELFF

j_gene: TRBJ1-1
abundance: -
d_gene: -
v_gene: TRBV19
CDR3nt: TGTGCCAGTAAAAAGCTGAGGGGGGAGGGGTACACTGAAGCTTTCTTT
CDR3aa: CASKKLRGEGYTEAFF

j_gene: TRBJ2-1
abundance: -
d_gene: -
v_gene: TRBV1
CDR3nt: TGCGCCAGCAGCCAAGGGACTAGCGGGGGCGATGAGCAGTTCTTC
CDR3aa: CASSQGTSGGDEQFF

j_gene: TRBJ1-1
abundance: -
d_gene: -
v_gene: TRBV4-1
CDR3nt: TGCGCCAGCAGCCAAGATCAATCCCAGGGGACTGAAGCTTTCTTT
CDR3aa: CASSQDQSQGTEAFF

j_gene: TRBJ2-6
abundance: -
d_gene: TRBD1
v_gene: TRBV19
CDR3nt: TGTGCCAGTAGTGTACAGGGGACCCTCTCTGGGGCCAACGTCCTGACTTTC
CDR3aa: CASSVQGTLSGANVLTF

j_gene: TRBJ2-1
abundance: medium-sized
d_gene: -
v_gene: TRBV6-8
CDR3nt: TGTGCCAGCTCCTATTTGGCGGAGGGTACGAACAATGAGCAGTTCTTC
CDR3aa: CASSYLAEGTNNEQFF

j_gene: TRBJ1-5
abundance: -
d_gene: -
v_gene: TRBV19
CDR3nt: TGTGCCAGTAGTTCGGGGAACTCTAACAATCAGCCCCAGCATTTT
CDR3aa: CASSSGNSNNQPQHF

j_gene: TRBJ2-1
abundance: -
d_gene: -
v_gene: TRBV11-3
CDR3nt: TGTGCCAGCAGCCGACGAGACAGGACAACCTACAATGAGCAGTTCTTC
CDR3aa: CASSRRDRTTYNEQFF

j_gene: TRBJ1-2
abundance: few
d_gene: -
v_gene: TRBV28
CDR3nt: TGTGCCAGCAGTTTATACCCCCCCAATGGCTACACCTTC
CDR3aa: CASSLYPPNGYTF

j_gene: TRBJ1-2
abundance: -
d_gene: TRBD1
v_gene: TRBV23-1
CDR3nt: TGCGCCAGCAGCCAAACACAGGGGTCTAACTATGGCTACACCTTC
CDR3aa: CASSQTQGSNYGYTF

j_gene: TRBJ1-1
abundance: few
d_gene: -
v_gene: TRBV5-1
CDR3nt: TGCGCCACTAGGGGAGGAATTATGAACACTGAAGCTTTCTTT
CDR3aa: CATRGGIMNTEAFF

j_gene: TRBJ1-6
abundance: -
d_gene: -
v_gene: TRBV6-8
CDR3nt: TGTGCCAGCAGGTCCGGAGGGGGAAACTCACCCCTCCACTTT
CDR3aa: CASRSGGGNSPLHF

j_gene: TRBJ1-6
abundance: few
d_gene: -
v_gene: TRBV27
CDR3nt: TGTGCCAGCAGTCAAGTTGCCCAGGATAATTCACCCCTCCACTTT
CDR3aa: CASSQVAQDNSPLHF

j_gene: TRBJ2-1
abundance: medium-sized
d_gene: -
v_gene: TRBV11-3
CDR3nt: TGTGCCAGCAGCTCACGACCTAGCGTGAGCTCCTACAATGAGCAGTTCTTC
CDR3aa: CASSSRPSVSSYNEQFF

j_gene: TRBJ2-7
abundance: -
d_gene: TRBD2
v_gene: TRBV29-1
CDR3nt: TGCAGCGCGAACAGACTAGCGGGGCTATCCTACGAGCAGTACTTC
CDR3aa: CSANRLAGLSYEQYF

j_gene: TRBJ2-3
abundance: -
d_gene: -
v_gene: TRBV7-5
CDR3nt: TGTGCCAGCAGCTTGTGGGGGGGCCAATTGGATACGCAGTATTTT
CDR3aa: CASSLWGGQLDTQYF

j_gene: TRBJ1-1
abundance: few
d_gene: -
v_gene: TRBV11-3
CDR3nt: TGTGCCAGCAGCCCCCGACTGGTGAACACTGAAGCTTTCTTT
CDR3aa: CASSPRLVNTEAFF

j_gene: TRBJ1-3
abundance: few
d_gene: TRBD1
v_gene: TRBV11-3
CDR3nt: TGTGCCAGCAGCTTAGGGACAGGGTCTTTCTCTGGAAACACCATATATTTT
CDR3aa: CASSLGTGSFSGNTIYF

j_gene: TRBJ1-1
abundance: -
d_gene: -
v_gene: TRBV7-8
CDR3nt: TGTGCCAGCAGCATTGGCGGCAGGGGAGAAGCTTTCTTT
CDR3aa: CASSIGGRGEAFF